The sequence of this T cell receptor beta chain was determined in a study of cytomegalovirus exposure and HLA in healthy donors. In regard to this clone: What it binds is unknown.

Notes on the study in general: The sole available immune exposure information was CMV serostatus. Researchers reportedly found TCR beta sequences accurately predicted most subjects' HLA-A and HLA-B alleles.

Vbeta (60) and Jbeta (13) primers were used in the PCR. The method was immunoSEQ multiplex PCR; TCRdb's version includes in-frame clones alone and lacks a portion of them. The sample has roughly 150,000 clones, around four fifths seen once; the top ten hold under 2%. The specimen sequenced was PBMCs. The TCR was taken from a woman younger than 35 in good health and CMV-seronegative.

CDR3 in DNA: TGCGCCAGCAGCTTGGGGCACCTCCTCGGACAGGGCTACGAGCAGTACTTC. This gives the protein CASSLGHLLGQGYEQYF. This chain joins TRBV5-1 and TRBJ2-7; TRBD1 aligns across 8 bases. V was clipped by 0 bases and J by 3 bases; unmatched bases: 11. This CDR3 comprises 17 residues. Germline CDR1 reads SGHRS; CDR2 reads YFSETQ.